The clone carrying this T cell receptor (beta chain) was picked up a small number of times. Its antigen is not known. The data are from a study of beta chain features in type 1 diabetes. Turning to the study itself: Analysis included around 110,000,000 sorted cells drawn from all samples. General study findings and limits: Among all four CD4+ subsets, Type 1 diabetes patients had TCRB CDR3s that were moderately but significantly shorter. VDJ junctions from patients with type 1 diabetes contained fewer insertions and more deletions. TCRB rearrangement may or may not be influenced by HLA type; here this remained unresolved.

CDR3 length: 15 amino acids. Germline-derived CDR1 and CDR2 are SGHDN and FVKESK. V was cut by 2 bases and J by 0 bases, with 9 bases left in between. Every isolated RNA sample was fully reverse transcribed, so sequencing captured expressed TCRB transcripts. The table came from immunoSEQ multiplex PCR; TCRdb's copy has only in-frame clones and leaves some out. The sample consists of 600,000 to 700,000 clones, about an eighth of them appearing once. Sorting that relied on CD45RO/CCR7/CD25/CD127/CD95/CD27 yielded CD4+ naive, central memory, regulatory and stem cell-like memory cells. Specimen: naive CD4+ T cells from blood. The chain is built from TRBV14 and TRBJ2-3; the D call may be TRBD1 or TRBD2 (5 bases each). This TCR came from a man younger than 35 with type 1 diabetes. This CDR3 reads CASSQPWGSTDTQYF. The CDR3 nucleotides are TGTGCCAGCAGCCAACCGTGGGGGAGCACAGATACGCAGTATTTT.